The rows below give T cell receptor beta chains drawn from one sample of a study of OX40 agonist ivuxolimab in advanced cancers. Libraries were prepared by immunoSEQ multiplex PCR; TCRdb keeps only in-frame clonotypes and omits some of them. The data contain approximately 82,000 clones, 80% to 95% of them singletons. Material: CD4+ or CD8+ T cells sorted from blood, obtained in a trial of the OX40 agonist ivuxolimab. The receptors stem from an adult with an advanced solid tumor such as melanoma, head and neck, liver or kidney cancer. The CDR3 runs from the conserved cysteine through the conserved F or W. A D gene is named only where the DNA matches it firmly. Expanded clones are given a class, and other clones once, few, many or no size at all.

TRBJ2-7,few,TRBV6-5,.,CASSSPGAQYF,TGTGCCAGCAGTTCCCCCGGCGCGCAGTACTTC
TRBJ2-7,.,TRBV7-9,TRBD2,CASSRTSGRPYEQYF,TGTGCCAGCAGCCGCACTAGCGGGAGACCCTACGAGCAGTACTTC
TRBJ2-1,.,TRBV5-4,.,CASSEQNGPRIYNEQFF,TGTGCCAGCAGCGAACAGAACGGACCCCGAATATACAATGAGCAGTTCTTC
TRBJ2-2,.,TRBV7-3,.,CASSLPGLNTGELFF,TGTGCCAGCAGCCTGCCGGGGCTTAACACCGGGGAGCTGTTTTTT
TRBJ2-6,.,TRBV2,.,CASSAGSGANVLTF,TGTGCCAGCAGTGCAGGTAGTGGGGCCAACGTCCTGACTTTC
TRBJ1-2,.,TRBV15,.,CATSISLAGDDYGYTF,TGTGCCACCAGCATAAGCTTAGCAGGGGACGACTATGGCTACACCTTC
TRBJ2-7,.,TRBV7-8,TRBD1,CASSLGNRGYEQYF,TGTGCCAGCAGCTTAGGGAACAGGGGATACGAGCAGTACTTC
TRBJ1-1,.,TRBV30,.,CAWSVGGTEAFF,TGTGCCTGGAGTGTAGGGGGTACTGAAGCTTTCTTT
TRBJ1-2,.,TRBV5-5,TRBD1,CASSLLPDRAIYGYTF,TGTGCCAGCAGCTTGCTACCCGACAGGGCGATCTATGGCTACACCTTC
TRBJ1-5,few,TRBV2,.,CASMEDNHQPQHF,TGTGCCAGCATGGAGGACAACCATCAGCCCCAGCATTTT
TRBJ2-5,.,TRBV5-4,TRBD1,CASSSKGQKETQYF,TGTGCCAGCAGCTCGAAGGGACAGAAGGAGACCCAGTACTTC
TRBJ2-1,.,TRBV29-1,TRBD2,CSVRLAVYNEQFF,TGCAGCGTTAGACTAGCGGTCTACAATGAGCAGTTCTTC
TRBJ1-1,.,TRBV27,.,CASSLQTSNTEAFF,TGTGCCAGCAGTTTACAGACATCTAACACTGAAGCTTTCTTT
TRBJ2-1,.,TRBV11-2,.,CASSGILGYNEQFF,TGTGCCAGCAGCGGAATACTAGGATACAATGAGCAGTTCTTC
TRBJ1-5,.,TRBV2,.,CASTGSPNQPQHF,TGTGCCAGCACTGGCAGTCCCAATCAGCCCCAGCATTTT
TRBJ1-4,.,TRBV6-5,.,CASSYSPGGVGRRVFF,TGTGCCAGCAGTTACTCGCCGGGGGGGGTCGGTCGTAGGGTGTTTTTT
TRBJ2-3,.,TRBV5-4,.,CASALGRADTQYF,TGTGCCAGCGCGCTTGGCCGCGCAGATACGCAGTATTTT
TRBJ1-6,.,TRBV7-3,.,CASSSEAGYLSPLHF,TGTGCCAGCAGCTCCGAGGCGGGCTACCTATCACCCCTCCACTTT
TRBJ2-2,.,TRBV19,TRBD1,CASTPGQGAYGELFF,TGTGCCAGTACGCCGGGACAGGGGGCTTACGGGGAGCTGTTTTTT
TRBJ1-4,.,TRBV7-9,TRBD1,CASSPGQYNEKLFF,TGTGCCAGCAGCCCGGGACAGTATAATGAAAAACTGTTTTTT
TRBJ2-7,.,TRBV11-1,.,CASTPRVGLGAEQYF,TGTGCCAGCACCCCCCGGGTTGGTCTCGGAGCCGAGCAGTACTTC
TRBJ2-7,once,TRBV5-4,.,CASQTTPGHTGEQYF,TGTGCCAGCCAAACTACCCCGGGCCACACTGGCGAGCAGTACTTC
TRBJ1-1,.,TRBV5-1,TRBD1,CASSVTGDNTEAFF,TGCGCCAGCAGCGTGACAGGGGACAACACTGAAGCTTTCTTT
TRBJ1-2,.,TRBV10-3,.,CAISEDPGDYGYTF,TGTGCCATCAGTGAGGATCCCGGGGACTATGGCTACACCTTC
TRBJ2-3,.,TRBV9,.,CASSVAAQLDTQYF,TGTGCCAGCAGCGTAGCGGCCCAGCTGGATACGCAGTATTTT
TRBJ2-7,.,TRBV7-9,TRBD1,CASSLGGQSYEQYF,TGTGCCAGCAGCTTAGGGGGACAGAGCTACGAGCAGTACTTC
TRBJ2-7,once,TRBV21-1,.,CASKEGRGRPYEQYF,TGTGCCAGCAAGGAAGGGAGGGGGCGCCCCTACGAGCAGTACTTC
TRBJ2-7,.,TRBV21-1,.,CASSKASYEQYF,TGTGCCAGCAGCAAAGCAAGCTACGAGCAGTACTTC
TRBJ2-3,.,TRBV11-3,.,CASTPTGGDTQYF,TGTGCCAGCACCCCAACGGGTGGGGATACGCAGTATTTT